These 2 T cell receptor beta chains originate from one sample sequenced in a study of CD8+CD57+ T cells in acquired aplastic anemia. The use of genomic DNA as template underpinned the TCR beta VDJ and CDR3 profiling. TCRdb re-derived calls from the reads in MiXCR, one entry per CDR3 protein. The sample holds approximately 380,000 distinct CDR3 sequences, under 80% seen once. Sequencing was carried out using sorted CD4+, CD8+, or CD8+CD57+ T cells (not recorded which) from PBMCs. The receptors originated from a human donor in good health, serving as a control.

Concerning this clonotype itself: Relative to the germline gene, one junction end is altered; a read error may explain this. The chain is built from TRBV5-1 and TRBJ1-2; D remains unclear. CDR1 SGHRS and CDR2 YFSETQ come from the germline V gene. This CDR3 has 14 amino acids. Here the CDR3 reads CASSLSARAYGYTF. The DNA of the CDR3 is TGTGCCAGCAGCTTATCCGCACGCGCCTATGGCTACACCTTC.

The sample holds many counts of this clonotype. V and J are TRBV30 and TRBJ1-2; D gene unclear. This CDR3 spans 11 amino acids. V was shortened by 2 bases and J by 8 bases, with 9 bases between the two germline ends. Germline CDR1 and CDR2: GTSNPN and SVGIG (reference sequence). CDR3 in amino acids: CAWSNGGGYTF. CDR3 nucleotides: TGTGCCTGGAGTAACGGAGGCGGCTACACCTTC.